These 31 T cell receptor beta chains were sequenced from one sample in a study of early T cells in non-severe SARS-CoV-2 infection. TCRdb analysed the 5' RACE reads with MiXCR anew, one entry per CDR3 protein. The sample lists approximately 48,000 distinct CDR3 sequences, 5.5% to 6.5% occurring once. Here the sequenced sample was whole blood, taken at baseline. Source of these receptors: an adult who was a healthcare worker with PCR-confirmed SARS-CoV-2 infection or an uninfected control (not recorded which).

This clonotype was found many times. The chain recombines TRBV7-2 with TRBJ1-2; weak D call: TRBD1 (5 bases). Trimming removed 0 bases at V and 4 bases at J, with 9 bases between. The CDR3 contains 14 residues. Germline loops: CDR1 SGHTA, CDR2 FQGNSA. This CDR3 is CASSLAGEIYGYTF. The CDR3 nucleotides read TGTGCCAGCAGCTTAGCGGGGGAGATCTATGGCTACACCTTC.

The chain is built from TRBV16 and TRBJ2-7; 7 bases fit TRBD1. V trimming: 3 bases; J trimming: 4 bases; junction bases outside the gene matches: 6. Germline CDR1 KGHSY, CDR2 FQNENV. CDR3 length: 14 residues. The CDR3, as DNA: TGTGCCAGCAGCCATCCGGGACAGTCTTACGAGCAGTACTTC. It codes for CASSHPGQSYEQYF.

Many counts were recorded for this clonotype. V is TRBV6-2 or TRBV6-3 and J is TRBJ1-2; no definite D call. From germline, CDR1 is MNHEY and CDR2 SVGEGT. This CDR3 region has 15 residues. Trimming took off 7 bases at V and 2 bases at J, with 17 bases between the two ends. CDR3 protein: CASNGGAGPNYGYTF. The CDR3 DNA is TGTGCCAGCAATGGTGGTGCAGGCCCAAACTATGGCTACACCTTC.

The J gene is TRBJ2-5, the V gene TRBV7-9, with D perhaps assigned TRBD1 or TRBD2 (5 bases each). With 1 base removed from V and 5 bases from J, the gap between germline ends came to 17 bases. Germline assignment: CDR1 SEHNR and CDR2 FQNEAQ (reference sequence). The CDR3 covers 16 residues. CDR3 in DNA: TGTGCCAGCAGCTTAGAATGGGACGCCGAGGGGGAGACCCAGTACTTC. Encoded protein: CASSLEWDAEGETQYF.

In this sample, this clonotype turned up a few times. The rearrangement joins TRBV5-4 to TRBJ1-1, with TRBD1 as a possible D gene (6 bases). The length of the CDR3 is 16 residues. Germline loops: CDR1 SGHNT, CDR2 YYREEE (reference sequence). V was clipped by 0 bases and J by 3 bases, with 15 bases between them. The CDR3 DNA reads as TGTGCCAGCAGCTTGGGATTGAGGGGGGCGGACACTGAAGCTTTCTTT. It is translated as CASSLGLRGADTEAFF.

This chain connects TRBV4-2 to TRBJ2-3, with unresolved D. V was shortened by 2 bases and J by 0 bases, with 6 bases between the two germline ends. The CDR3 length is 14 residues. Per germline, CDR1 LGHNA and CDR2 YNFKEQ. The CDR3, as DNA: TGTGCCAGCAGCCAACCCGAGAGCACAGATACGCAGTATTTT. This codes for CASSQPESTDTQYF.

This clonotype was picked up many times. The gene calls are TRBV20-1 and TRBJ1-1; 11 nucleotides match TRBD1. V shed 1 base, J shed 5 bases, and the junction held 6 bases outside the gene matches. The CDR3 contains 15 residues. CDR1 and CDR2 (germline): DFQATT, SNEGSKA (reference sequence). CDR3 region: CSARVGTGGQTEAFF. CDR3 in DNA: TGCAGTGCTAGAGTGGGGACAGGGGGACAAACTGAAGCTTTCTTT.

At least ten counts were recorded for this clonotype. This chain joins TRBV6-5 and TRBJ1-4, with no clear D. V lost 5 bases and J lost 0, with 10 bases in between. The CDR3 spans 15 residues. The germline V gene has CDR1 MNHEY and CDR2 SVGAGI. The CDR3 spells CASSENSPTNEKLFF. The DNA of the CDR3 is TGTGCCAGCAGTGAAAACTCCCCAACTAATGAAAAACTGTTTTTT.

The chain couples TRBV4-3 to TRBJ2-3; D gene ambiguous. V dropped 0 bases and J dropped 0 bases, with 13 bases sitting between them. Germline V gene data show CDR1 as LGHNA and CDR2 as YSLEER. This CDR3 spans 17 amino acids. The CDR3 sequence: CASSQDSPAVSTDTQYF. In DNA, the CDR3 is TGCGCCAGCAGCCAAGATTCCCCCGCGGTTAGCACAGATACGCAGTATTTT.

In this sample, this clonotype turned up a few times. This chain links TRBV4-3 with TRBJ2-5, with 8 bases aligning to TRBD2. Germline V gene lookup returns CDR1 LGHNA and CDR2 YSLEER. J lost 4 bases, V lost 1 base, and 5 bases had no gene match. The CDR3 consists of 15 residues. CDR3 DNA: TGCGCCAGCAGCCAAGCAGCGGGGGTAGGAGAGACCCAGTACTTC. This codes for CASSQAAGVGETQYF.

In this sample, this clonotype turned up a few times. This rearrangement joins TRBV4-2 to TRBJ1-4; D gene ambiguous. Germline-derived CDR1 and CDR2 are LGHNA and YNFKEQ. This CDR3 contains 16 residues. The germline V and J ends were trimmed by 0 bases and 0 bases, with 8 bases remaining between them. In nucleotides, the CDR3 is TGTGCCAGCAGCCAAGAGGCAGGTGCAACTAATGAAAAACTGTTTTTT. It specifies CASSQEAGATNEKLFF.

This clonotype was seen a few times. The chain combines TRBV5-1 with TRBJ1-1; 8 bases align to TRBD1. There are 15 residues in the CDR3. Germline V gene sequence: CDR1 SGHRS, CDR2 YFSETQ. J gave up 6 bases and V 3 bases, and 10 bases lay outside the gene matches. This CDR3 reads CASSSVQGAVSEAFF. CDR3 coding DNA: TGCGCCAGCAGCTCTGTCCAGGGGGCTGTCTCTGAAGCTTTCTTT.

This chain connects TRBV11-2 to TRBJ2-3; 7 nucleotides match TRBD1. Germline loops: CDR1 SGHAT, CDR2 FQNNGV. V lost 0 bases to trimming and J lost 5 bases; unmatched junction nucleotides: 8. The CDR3 loop spans 16 amino acids. The CDR3 loop is CASSLEGGLRGDTQYF. DNA of the CDR3: TGTGCCAGCAGCTTAGAAGGGGGCCTCCGCGGAGATACGCAGTATTTT.

CDR3 protein: CASSLKGESPLHF. The CDR3, as DNA: TGTGCCAGCAGCTTAAAGGGAGAGTCACCCCTCCACTTT. The chain has TRBV11-2 and TRBJ1-6, with D unclear. The ends were cut back, 2 bases at V and 10 bases at J, with 9 bases in the middle. In germline, CDR1 is SGHAT, CDR2 FQNNGV. The CDR3 contains 13 residues.

J is TRBJ1-4 and V is TRBV7-2; 8 bases map to TRBD1. V lost 1 base and J lost 8; bases outside the gene matches: 6. The CDR3 loop spans 15 amino acids. Germline V gene lookup returns CDR1 SGHTA and CDR2 FQGNSA. The CDR3 region is CASSLGQGRGEKLFF. CDR3 DNA: TGTGCCAGCAGCTTAGGACAGGGGAGGGGAGAAAAACTGTTTTTT.

The sample holds many counts of this clonotype. This chain connects TRBV6-2 or TRBV6-3 to TRBJ2-1; D remains unclear. Germline CDR1 reads MNHEY; CDR2 reads SVGEGT. V gave up 8 bases and J gave up 6 bases, with 8 bases separating them. The CDR3 sequence is 11 residues long. The CDR3: CASSTLNEQFF. The CDR3 nucleotides are TGTGCCAGCTCAACCCTCAATGAGCAGTTCTTC.

This clonotype came up a few times. CDR3 sequence reads: CASSPPGVGDGYTF. In DNA form, the CDR3 reads TGTGCCAGCTCACCACCAGGGGTAGGGGATGGCTACACCTTC. The chain carries TRBV18 and TRBJ1-2; a possible D gene is TRBD1 (5 bases). CDR3 length equals 14 residues. Germline loops: CDR1 KGHSH, CDR2 LQKENI. V lost 0 bases, J lost 6 bases, and 11 bases lay in between.

The V call is TRBV7-9, the J call TRBJ2-7; D ambiguous. Germline assignment: CDR1 SEHNR and CDR2 FQNEAQ (reference sequence). This CDR3 spans 12 amino acids. V was pared by 7 bases and J by 0 bases, with 7 bases between. CDR3: CASIAASYEQYF. CDR3 in DNA: TGTGCCAGCATAGCAGCCTCCTACGAGCAGTACTTC.

The V gene is TRBV6-5, the J gene TRBJ2-1; D is possibly TRBD1 or TRBD2 (6 bases each). The germline V and J ends were trimmed by 2 bases and 4 bases, with 18 bases remaining between them. The CDR3 covers 17 residues. The germline CDR1 and CDR2 sequences are MNHEY and SVGAGI. CDR3 DNA sequence: TGTGCCAGCAGTTACCACGGAGGGGGGCCTCCTTACAATGAGCAGTTCTTC. Protein product: CASSYHGGGPPYNEQFF.

This clonotype was found many times. The rearrangement links TRBV10-3 to TRBJ1-2; D unresolved. CDR1 ENHRY and CDR2 SYGVKD come from the germline V gene. This CDR3 has 12 amino acids. Trimming took off 6 bases at V and 10 bases at J, with 15 bases between the two ends. The CDR3 DNA sequence: TGTGCCATCAGCGACGACCGACTAGACTACACCTTC. This translates into CAISDDRLDYTF.

The sample holds one count of this clonotype. This may be a read error, as it is one base from a much larger clone. V and J are TRBV7-9 and TRBJ1-6, with 7 bases that match TRBD1. CDR1 SEHNR and CDR2 FQNEAQ come from the germline V gene (reference sequence). The CDR3 sequence is 15 residues long. In nucleotides, the CDR3 is TGTGCCAGCAGCTTATCTACAGGGGTAGGTTCACTCCTCCACTTT. As protein: CASSLSTGVGSLLHF.

This chain uses TRBV20-1 with TRBJ1-1; 7 bases map to TRBD1. From germline, CDR1 is DFQATT and CDR2 SNEGSKA (reference sequence). Trimming took 5 bases from V and 0 from J; bases not matched to a gene: 9. The CDR3 runs 15 residues. The CDR3 here is CSAPRRQGLNTEAFF. CDR3 in DNA: TGCAGTGCTCCGCGGCGACAGGGACTGAACACTGAAGCTTTCTTT.

At least ten counts were recorded for this clonotype. V gene TRBV5-4 combines with J gene TRBJ2-3; TRBD1 aligns across 7 bases. The CDR3 runs to 13 residues. Germline-derived CDR1 and CDR2 are SGHNT and YYREEE (reference sequence). Germline trimming cut 3 bases from V and 6 bases from J; bases unmatched to any gene: 4. CDR3 sequence (DNA): TGTGCCAGCAGCTCCCAGGGGGTGGATACGCAGTATTTT. Translating gives CASSSQGVDTQYF.

The table lists this clonotype with many counts. The J gene is TRBJ1-4, the V gene TRBV5-1; D is uncertain. CDR3 size: 14 residues. Trimming took 1 base from V and 4 from J, leaving 8 bases between them. Looked up from germline, CDR1 is SGHRS and CDR2 is YFSETQ. CDR3 protein: CASSLNGNNEKLFF. In DNA form, the CDR3 reads TGCGCCAGCAGCTTGAATGGGAATAATGAAAAACTGTTTTTT.

This clonotype was seen many times. J is TRBJ1-1 and V is TRBV20-1, with D perhaps matching TRBD1 (5 bases). Trimming pared 8 bases from V and 6 bases from J, leaving 22 bases between. From germline, CDR1 is DFQATT and CDR2 SNEGSKA (reference sequence). This CDR3 has 14 residues. The CDR3 DNA is TGCAGTACCAAATGGGGGACGTTCGGGGCTGAAGCTTTCTTT. Its protein is CSTKWGTFGAEAFF.

This clonotype was seen only a few times. The genes are TRBV3-1 and TRBJ2-7, with D perhaps matching TRBD1 (6 bases). Germline V gives CDR1 LGHDT, CDR2 YNNKEL (reference sequence). The CDR3 contains 16 residues. V was trimmed by 3 bases and J by 7 bases, leaving 22 bases between them. CDR3 region: CASSHLDYRDHWEQYF. Here the CDR3 DNA reads TGTGCCAGCAGCCACCTGGATTACAGGGACCACTGGGAGCAGTACTTC.

In this sample, this clonotype turned up many times. J is TRBJ2-3 and V is TRBV29-1; a weak D match, TRBD2 (6 bases). Trimming pared 2 bases from V and 1 base from J, leaving 10 bases between. CDR1 SQVTM and CDR2 ANQGSEA come from the germline V gene. CDR3 length: 14 amino acids. CDR3 sequence reads: CSVEMAGRTDTQYF. The CDR3 coding sequence is TGCAGCGTTGAAATGGCGGGGCGCACAGATACGCAGTATTTT.

In its sample, this clonotype was seen many times. V gene TRBV29-1 combines with J gene TRBJ2-1; 15 bases align to TRBD2. Germline values: CDR1 SQVTM, CDR2 ANQGSEA. Trimming took 6 bases from V and 7 from J; bases not matched to a gene: 4. The CDR3 runs to 14 residues. CDR3 nucleotide sequence: TGCAGCGTAGCAGGACTAGCGGGGGGGAATGAGCAGTTCTTC. Residues: CSVAGLAGGNEQFF.

The chain is built from TRBV7-9 and TRBJ2-6, with 8 bases identical to TRBD1. V lost 5 bases to trimming and J lost 0 bases; unmatched junction nucleotides: 9. The germline V gene encodes CDR1 SEHNR and CDR2 FQNEAQ (reference sequence). CDR3 size: 18 residues. CDR3 nucleotides: TGTGCCAGCAGCCAGGGACAGGCTGAACACTCTGGGGCCAACGTCCTGACTTTC. It yields the protein CASSQGQAEHSGANVLTF.

J is TRBJ1-1 and V is TRBV5-8, with 7 bases aligning to TRBD1. The CDR3 spans 14 residues. V shed 0 bases, J shed 6 bases, and the junction held 5 bases outside the gene matches. Germline V gives CDR1 SGHTS, CDR2 YDEGEE. Written as DNA, the CDR3 is TGTGCCAGCAGCTTGGAGGGGGCCTACGCTGAAGCTTTCTTT. Its protein product is CASSLEGAYAEAFF.

This clonotype was seen once. This chain joins TRBV10-3 and TRBJ1-3, with D hard to call. Germline V gives CDR1 ENHRY, CDR2 SYGVKD. This CDR3 has 15 amino acids. V shed 5 bases and J shed 0 bases, with 11 bases lying between them. CDR3 bases: TGTGCCATCAGTCAGACACAACCCTCTGGAAACACCATATATTTT. Translation gives CAISQTQPSGNTIYF.